This T cell receptor beta chain was found in a study of shared clonotypes between healthy human individuals. Study as a whole: Serving as donors were two women and three men, whose ages spanned 18 to 49. Donors had three CD4 naive, three CD4 memory, two CD8 naive and one CD8 memory plate apiece. General observations from the study: Specimens sampled were limited to blood, with tissue repertoires likely differing. Read depth was anticipated to influence clonotype sharing among donors.

This table comes from immunoSEQ multiplex PCR, and its TCRdb copy is limited to in-frame clones, with some not included. The profile shows approximately 340,000 clones, under 80% of them singletons. The CDR3 length is 16 residues. Germline V gene sequence: CDR1 SGHNT, CDR2 YYREEE (reference sequence). V shed 4 bases and J shed 0 bases, with 11 bases lying between them. On this clone itself: Its antigen is not known.

This sequence was found in a man aged 25 to 40 in good health. This chain connects TRBV5-4 to TRBJ2-6; D remains ambiguous. Source material: memory CD4+ T cells sorted from blood. Subset specified: CD45RA-negative fraction. This chain's CDR3 is CASSRRQSSGANVLTF. The CDR3 nucleotides are TGTGCCAGCAGCCGTAGACAATCCTCTGGGGCCAACGTCCTGACTTTC.